The 16 T cell receptor beta chains presented below share a single source sample, sequenced in a study of lymphopenia after photon versus proton radiotherapy. Clones were sequenced by immunoSEQ multiplex PCR, and TCRdb holds only the in-frame ones, with some missing. There are 150,000 to 200,000 clones in the sample; 70% to 90% occur only once, and about 4.7% lies in the top ten. The specimen was peripheral blood, collected from a patient treated with photon-based radiotherapy. These receptors were taken from a man in his forties or fifties with gastric cancer.

The chain is built from TRBV7-9 and TRBJ2-7, with 10 bases matching TRBD2. After removal of 0 bases from V and 5 bases from J, the junction contained 10 bases not matched to a gene. Looked up from germline, CDR1 is SEHNR and CDR2 is FQNEAQ (reference sequence). The length of the CDR3 is 17 residues. For the CDR3, the DNA is TGTGCCAGCAGCTTAGCTAGGGGGGCCCTAGCGGGAGACGAGCAGTACTTC. This encodes CASSLARGALAGDEQYF.

This clone showed up just once. V gene TRBV18 combines with J gene TRBJ2-1, with D unresolved. The germline V and J ends were trimmed by 3 bases and 5 bases, with 5 bases remaining between them. In germline, CDR1 is KGHSH, CDR2 LQKENI. This CDR3 is 12 amino acids long. The CDR3 DNA follows: TGTGCCAGCTCACCCCAGAACAATGAGCAGTTCTTC. It specifies CASSPQNNEQFF.

This clone has just one count. This chain connects TRBV5-6 to TRBJ2-2; D gene ambiguous. The CDR3 runs 13 residues. The ends were cut back, 4 bases at V and 7 bases at J, with 11 bases in the middle. Germline values: CDR1 SGHDT, CDR2 YYEEEE. CDR3 nucleotides: TGTGCCAGCAGCCCGTTGAACGGCGGGGAGCTGTTTTTT. It codes for CASSPLNGGELFF.

The chain uses TRBV2 and TRBJ1-1, with D possibly TRBD1 on 6 matching bases. Germline CDR1 SNHLY, CDR2 FYNNEI. The CDR3 has 18 amino acids. The V end was cut by 0 bases, the J end by 1 base, with 18 bases between. CDR3 nucleotide sequence: TGTGCCAGCAGTGAAGCGGGACTTCTCGGACAGACGAACACTGAAGCTTTCTTT. It translates to CASSEAGLLGQTNTEAFF.

This clone has more than one count but fewer than ten. The rearrangement joins TRBV5-4 to TRBJ2-1; the D call may be TRBD1 or TRBD2 (5 bases each). This CDR3 region has 15 residues. V was trimmed by 0 bases and J by 7 bases, leaving 14 bases between them. Looked up from germline, CDR1 is SGHNT and CDR2 is YYREEE (reference sequence). The CDR3 here is CASSLGGPRDNEQFF. The CDR3 DNA follows: TGTGCCAGCAGCTTGGGCGGGCCCAGGGATAATGAGCAGTTCTTC. Using reference TRBV5-4 and TRBJ2-1 for the parts outside the CDR3, the full variable domain is ETGVTQSPTHLIKTRGQQVTLRCSSQSGHNTVSWYQQALGQGPQFIFQYYREEENGRGNFPPRFSGLQFPNYSSELNVNALELDDSALYLCASSLGGPRDNEQFFGPGTRLTVL.

The chain uses TRBV6-1 and TRBJ1-2; TRBD1 is a possible D gene (6 bases). V lost 2 bases to trimming and J lost 4 bases, with 11 bases between them. The CDR3 is made up of 14 amino acids. Germline V gene sequence: CDR1 MNHNS, CDR2 SASEGT. The chain's CDR3 is CASSEREGGYGYTF. The DNA of the CDR3 is TGTGCCAGCAGTGAAAGGGAGGGGGGCTATGGCTACACCTTC.

As concerns this clone: Mismatch with germline at one junction end may stem from a read error. This chain uses TRBV5-1 with TRBJ1-2; 8 positions agree with TRBD1. The CDR3 sequence is 11 residues long. Germline CDR1 and CDR2: SGHRS and YFSETQ. The CDR3 is CASSGGQGTAF. The CDR3 DNA sequence: TGCGCCAGCAGCGGCGGACAGGGCACCGCCTTC.

V is TRBV2 and J is TRBJ1-1; D is possibly TRBD1 (6 bases). Trimming pared 7 bases from V and 7 bases from J, leaving 13 bases between. Germline CDR1 reads SNHLY; CDR2 reads FYNNEI. There are 12 residues in the CDR3. CDR3 nucleotides: TGTGCCAGCAACCAACAGGGAGTTGAAGCTTTCTTT. This gives the protein CASNQQGVEAFF.

This chain joins TRBV14 and TRBJ2-7; D is ambiguous. CDR3 size: 13 residues. Germline CDR1 SGHDN, CDR2 FVKESK. The V and J ends lost 6 bases and 0 bases respectively, with 9 bases between them. CDR3 residues: CASRAPSSYEQYF. As DNA, the CDR3 is TGTGCCAGCAGGGCACCGAGCTCCTACGAGCAGTACTTC.

This sequence joins TRBV7-7 and TRBJ2-2; 14 bases map to TRBD2. Germline V lookup: CDR1 SSHAT, CDR2 FNYEAQ (reference sequence). The CDR3 length is 17 residues. The junction had 6 bases not matched to a gene; V was cut back by 4 bases and J by 5 bases. The CDR3 sequence: CASSSPGLAGVTGELFF. The CDR3 DNA sequence: TGTGCCAGCAGCTCTCCGGGACTAGCGGGAGTGACCGGGGAGCTGTTTTTT. Filled out from reference TRBV7-7 and TRBJ2-2, the complete variable domain reads GAGVSQSPRYKVTKRGQDVTLRCDPISSHATLYWYQQALGQGPEFLTYFNYEAQPDKSGLPSDRFSAERPEGSISTLTIQRTEQRDSAMYRCASSSPGLAGVTGELFFGEGSRLTVL.

The chain combines TRBV28 with TRBJ1-4; TRBD1 agrees at 7 bases. The length of the CDR3 is 15 residues. Trimming cost V 4 bases and J 5 bases; bases outside gene matches: 7. Germline lookup yields CDR1 MDHEN and CDR2 SYDVKM. As DNA, the CDR3 is TGTGCCAGCAGTTCCCCGGGACAGCTAAATGAAAAACTGTTTTTT. Its protein is CASSSPGQLNEKLFF.

The gene calls are TRBV15 and TRBJ1-3; D remains ambiguous. Trimming removed 0 bases at V and 1 base at J, with 7 bases between. The CDR3 is 15 amino acids. Germline V lookup: CDR1 LNHNV, CDR2 YYDKDF (reference sequence). CDR3 bases: TGTGCCACCAGCAGAGATCGGCGATCTGGAAACACCATATATTTT. This encodes CATSRDRRSGNTIYF. The variable domain in full, with the rest retrieved from reference TRBV15 and TRBJ1-3, is DAMVIQNPRYQVTQFGKPVTLSCSQTLNHNVMYWYQQKSSQAPKLLFHYYDKDFNNEADTPDNFQSRRPNTSFCFLDIRSPGLGDTAMYLCATSRDRRSGNTIYFGEGSWLTVV.

The rearrangement uses TRBV5-1 and TRBJ2-4; TRBD2 is a possible D gene (6 bases). The CDR3 length is 15 residues. V gave up 1 base and J gave up 0 bases, with 8 bases separating them. CDR1 SGHRS and CDR2 YFSETQ come from the germline V gene. Here the CDR3 reads CASSLSSGAKNIQYF. Here the CDR3 DNA reads TGCGCCAGCAGCTTGAGTAGCGGAGCCAAAAACATTCAGTACTTC.

This clone occurred once. The rearrangement joins TRBV28 to TRBJ1-5, with D perhaps matching TRBD1 (5 bases). The CDR3 contains 12 residues. Trimming pared 6 bases from V and 6 bases from J, leaving 9 bases between. Germline V gene sequence: CDR1 MDHEN, CDR2 SYDVKM. CDR3 amino acids: CASRTGGQPQHF. In DNA, the CDR3 is TGTGCCAGCAGAACTGGGGGTCAGCCCCAGCATTTT. Looking up the rest from reference TRBV28 and TRBJ1-5 gives the full variable domain: DVKVTQSSRYLVKRTGEKVFLECVQDMDHENMFWYRQDPGLGLRLIYFSYDVKMKEKGDIPEGYSVSREKKERFSLILESASTNQTSMYLCASRTGGQPQHFGDGTRLSIL.

The rearrangement links TRBV6-1 to TRBJ2-3; no clear D. The CDR3 loop spans 14 amino acids. The V end was cut by 0 bases, the J end by 4 bases, with 8 bases between. Germline V gene data show CDR1 as MNHNS and CDR2 as SASEGT. The CDR3 sequence: CASSEAGRADTQYF. The CDR3 nucleotides read TGTGCCAGCAGTGAAGCTGGTAGGGCAGATACGCAGTATTTT.

The chain has TRBV28 and TRBJ1-4, with 8 bases that match TRBD1. V lost 3 bases and J lost 8; bases outside the gene matches: 5. CDR1 and CDR2 (germline): MDHEN, SYDVKM. There are 14 residues in the CDR3. CDR3 sequence reads: CASSFSGGREKLFF. The CDR3 DNA is TGTGCCAGCAGTTTTTCAGGGGGCCGAGAAAAACTGTTTTTT.